This is a list of T cell receptor beta chains from one sample in a study of OX40 agonist ivuxolimab in advanced cancers. The method was immunoSEQ multiplex PCR; TCRdb's version includes in-frame clones alone and lacks a portion of them. This sample has about 61,000 clones, with about 86% found just once. Source: CD4+ or CD8+ T cells sorted from blood, taken in a trial of the OX40 agonist ivuxolimab. All receptors derive from an adult with an advanced solid tumor such as melanoma, head and neck, liver or kidney cancer. CDR3s include the opening cysteine and the closing phenylalanine or tryptophan. The order of the fields is D gene, clone size, J gene, V gene, CDR3 DNA, CDR3 protein. The D gene is left open where the match is weak. Clone sizes are given selectively: once, few, many, or a class where the clone is expanded.

d_gene: -
abundance: -
j_gene: TRBJ2-7
v_gene: TRBV25-1
CDR3nt: TGTGCCAGCAGTGCCCCGGGACCTATGAACTACGAGCAGTACTTC
CDR3aa: CASSAPGPMNYEQYF

d_gene: TRBD2
abundance: -
j_gene: TRBJ2-5
v_gene: TRBV5-5
CDR3nt: TGTGCCAGCAGCCGCTGGACTAGCGGGGGACGTGGGACCCAGTACTTC
CDR3aa: CASSRWTSGGRGTQYF

d_gene: -
abundance: -
j_gene: TRBJ2-2
v_gene: TRBV27
CDR3nt: TGTGCCAGCAGTTTCGGCAGGGAAAGGTACACCGGGGAGCTGTTTTTT
CDR3aa: CASSFGRERYTGELFF

d_gene: TRBD1
abundance: -
j_gene: TRBJ1-2
v_gene: TRBV25-1
CDR3nt: TGTGCCAGCAGTCCCCATGGAACCGGACAGGGAGGCTACACCTTC
CDR3aa: CASSPHGTGQGGYTF

d_gene: -
abundance: -
j_gene: TRBJ1-4
v_gene: TRBV2
CDR3nt: TGTGCCAGCACTTTTCCACCCGAGGGGGAAAAACTGTTTTTT
CDR3aa: CASTFPPEGEKLFF

d_gene: -
abundance: -
j_gene: TRBJ1-3
v_gene: TRBV9
CDR3nt: TGTGCCAGCAGCGCGCCCCACGGGACATCCTCTGGAAACACCATATATTTT
CDR3aa: CASSAPHGTSSGNTIYF

d_gene: -
abundance: -
j_gene: TRBJ2-3
v_gene: TRBV7-9
CDR3nt: TGTGCCAGCAGCTTAGAGGGGAGAACAGATACGCAGTATTTT
CDR3aa: CASSLEGRTDTQYF

d_gene: -
abundance: -
j_gene: TRBJ2-3
v_gene: TRBV7-3
CDR3nt: TGTGCCAGCAGCCCCCAGGCTAGCACAGATACGCAGTATTTT
CDR3aa: CASSPQASTDTQYF

d_gene: TRBD1
abundance: -
j_gene: TRBJ1-1
v_gene: TRBV5-4
CDR3nt: TGTGCCAGCAGCCCACCGGGACAGGGGAATACTGAAGCTTTCTTT
CDR3aa: CASSPPGQGNTEAFF

d_gene: TRBD1
abundance: few
j_gene: TRBJ1-4
v_gene: TRBV29-1
CDR3nt: TGCAGCGTGGCTAGGACAGGGGGCAGATCTAATGAAAAACTGTTTTTT
CDR3aa: CSVARTGGRSNEKLFF

d_gene: -
abundance: -
j_gene: TRBJ1-4
v_gene: TRBV18
CDR3nt: TGTGCCAGCTCACCAATGGGGCCAGGGAATGAAAAACTGTTTTTT
CDR3aa: CASSPMGPGNEKLFF

d_gene: TRBD1
abundance: -
j_gene: TRBJ2-1
v_gene: TRBV5-8
CDR3nt: TGTGCCAGCAGCACTACAGGGGGCTTTAACGATGAGCAGTTCTTC
CDR3aa: CASSTTGGFNDEQFF

d_gene: TRBD1
abundance: once
j_gene: TRBJ1-3
v_gene: TRBV5-8
CDR3nt: TGTGCCAGCAGCCCGAGGACAGGGGGTACTGGAAACACCATATATTTT
CDR3aa: CASSPRTGGTGNTIYF

d_gene: TRBD2
abundance: -
j_gene: TRBJ2-1
v_gene: TRBV18
CDR3nt: TGTGCCAGCTCACCACGGCTAGCGGGGGACTCCTACAATGAGCAGTTCTTC
CDR3aa: CASSPRLAGDSYNEQFF